This T cell receptor (beta chain) originates from a study of radiotherapy plus CTLA-4 blockade in lung cancer. Using immunoSEQ multiplex PCR, the repertoire was profiled, and TCRdb retains in-frame clones only, with some absent. The sample has under 100,000 clones, over 80% seen once. J lost 7 bases, V lost 8 bases, and 18 bases had no gene match. The CDR3 is 17 residues long. CDR1 and CDR2 (germline): MNHEY, SMNVEV (reference sequence). This clonotype originated in a human donor with non-small cell lung cancer that progressed on radiotherapy plus ipilimumab. The source was peripheral blood, collected from a patient treated with radiotherapy plus ipilimumab. The rearrangement joins TRBV27 to TRBJ1-2; 11 bases fit TRBD1. CDR3 sequence reads: CASADEPGQGVLSGYTF. In nucleotides, the CDR3 is TGTGCCAGCGCTGACGAGCCGGGACAGGGGGTCCTAAGTGGCTACACCTTC.